This T cell receptor beta chain is drawn from a study of CD8 T cells in ankylosing spondylitis. Using its own MiXCR run on the 5' RACE reads, TCRdb lists one record per CDR3 protein. The repertoire holds approximately 350,000 distinct CDR3 sequences, with under 15% as singletons. Study-wide findings and caveats: Disease-linked clones were reportedly significantly enriched in matched ankylosing spondylitis synovial fluid. Ankylosing spondylitis blood appeared to carry a characteristic TCR beta motif of fewer than 10 highly homologous variants.

The CDR3 spans 11 residues. V was clipped by 7 bases and J by 10 bases, with 13 bases between them. Germline assignment: CDR1 MDHEN and CDR2 SYDVKM. Remarks on this clonotype: What it binds is unknown.

The chain joins TRBV28 to TRBJ2-5, with D tentatively TRBD2 (6 bases). Sequenced sample: blood, either unsorted or a sorted T cell fraction (not recorded which). The clonotype was recovered from a male donor with ankylosing spondylitis or in good health (not recorded which). CDR3 nucleotide sequence: TGTGCCAGCACGGGGGTTGGAGGCCAGTACTTC. Translation gives CASTGVGGQYF.